This T cell receptor beta chain was found in a study of TIL therapy for anti-PD-1-resistant metastatic lung cancer. About the study: Patients had a median age of 54 years (range roughly 38-75). The study, taken as a whole, reports: Patients were highly selected, enriched for treatment-naive, never-smoker and oncogene-addicted cases.

Concerning this clone itself: No antigen is known for it.

CDR1 MNHNS and CDR2 SASEGT come from the germline V gene. Trimming shortened V by 6 bases and J by 2 bases, and 16 bases separated the two germline ends. CDR3 length: 15 amino acids. The immunoSEQ assay was v3. Data came from immunoSEQ multiplex PCR; TCRdb stores just in-frame clones and leaves some out. The sample lists about 10,000 clones; around 54% were seen once. Time point here: pre-treatment sample, taken before nivolumab and TIL therapy. Pleural nodules or supraclavicular lymph nodes made up most of the excised metastases sampled. Progressing patients received lymphodepletion, expanded TIL infusion and IL-2.

The genes are TRBV6-1 and TRBJ1-2; D ambiguous. The sequence was obtained from a person aged 25 to 85 with non-small cell lung cancer. The sample here was tumor tissue, taken at baseline. CDR3 coding DNA: TGTGCCAGCAGCCAAGCACGGACTCAGAACTATGGCTACACCTTC. It is translated as CASSQARTQNYGYTF.